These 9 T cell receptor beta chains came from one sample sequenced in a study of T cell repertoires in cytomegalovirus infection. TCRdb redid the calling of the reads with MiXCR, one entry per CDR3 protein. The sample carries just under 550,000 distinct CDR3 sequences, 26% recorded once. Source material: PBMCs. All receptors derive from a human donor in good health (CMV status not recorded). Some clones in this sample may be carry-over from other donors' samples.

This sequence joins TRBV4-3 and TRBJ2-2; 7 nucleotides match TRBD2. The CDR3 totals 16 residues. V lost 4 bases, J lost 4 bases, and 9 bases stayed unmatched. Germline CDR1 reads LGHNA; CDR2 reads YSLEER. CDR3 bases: TGCGCCAGCAGCCCCCAGGTAGCGGGCCTCACCGGGGAGCTGTTTTTT. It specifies CASSPQVAGLTGELFF.

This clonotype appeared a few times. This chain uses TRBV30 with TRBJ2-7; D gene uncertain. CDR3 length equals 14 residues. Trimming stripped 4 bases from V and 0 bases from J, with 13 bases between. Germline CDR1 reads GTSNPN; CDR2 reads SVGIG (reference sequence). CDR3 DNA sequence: TGTGCCTGGACTCCTTCTTCCCTCTCCTACGAGCAGTACTTC. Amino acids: CAWTPSSLSYEQYF.

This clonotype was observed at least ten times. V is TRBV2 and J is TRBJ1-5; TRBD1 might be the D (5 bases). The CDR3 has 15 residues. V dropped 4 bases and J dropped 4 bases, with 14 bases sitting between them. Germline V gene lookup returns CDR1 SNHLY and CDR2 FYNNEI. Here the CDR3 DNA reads TGTGCCAGCAGTGGCCTGGGGGGAACGAATCAGCCCCAGCATTTT. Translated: CASSGLGGTNQPQHF.

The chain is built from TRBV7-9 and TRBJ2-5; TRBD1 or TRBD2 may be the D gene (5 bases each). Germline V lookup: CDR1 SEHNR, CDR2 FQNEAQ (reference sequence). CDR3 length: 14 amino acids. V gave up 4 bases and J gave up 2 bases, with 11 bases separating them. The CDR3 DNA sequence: TGTGCCAGCAGCTCCTGGGACCTTCAAGAGACCCAGTACTTC. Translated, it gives CASSSWDLQETQYF.

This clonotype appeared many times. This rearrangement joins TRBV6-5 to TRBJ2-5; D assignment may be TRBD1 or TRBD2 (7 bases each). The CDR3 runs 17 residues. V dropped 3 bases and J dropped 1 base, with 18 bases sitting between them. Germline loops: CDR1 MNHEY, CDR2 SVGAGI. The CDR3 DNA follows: TGTGCCAGCAGTTATATAGGGAGGGGACAGCTCCAAGAGACCCAGTACTTC. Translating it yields CASSYIGRGQLQETQYF.

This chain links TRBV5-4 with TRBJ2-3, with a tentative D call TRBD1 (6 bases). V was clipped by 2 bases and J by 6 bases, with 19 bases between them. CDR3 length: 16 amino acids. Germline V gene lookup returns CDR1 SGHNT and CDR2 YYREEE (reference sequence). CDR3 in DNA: TGTGCCAGCAGCTTACAAACGGGACATGGTCCGGATACGCAGTATTTT. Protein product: CASSLQTGHGPDTQYF.

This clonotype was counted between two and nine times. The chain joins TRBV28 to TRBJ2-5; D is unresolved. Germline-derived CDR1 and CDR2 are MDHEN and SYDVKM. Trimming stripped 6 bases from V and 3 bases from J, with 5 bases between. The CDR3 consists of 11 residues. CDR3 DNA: TGTGCCAGCAGGGATGAAGAGACCCAGTACTTC. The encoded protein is CASRDEETQYF.

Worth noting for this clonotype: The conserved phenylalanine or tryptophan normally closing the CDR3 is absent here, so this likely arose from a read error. The CDR3 loop reads CASSFLPGTSSYEQYY. CDR3 bases: TGTGCCAGCAGCTTTTTACCGGGGACTAGCTCCTACGAGCAGTACTAC. The chain uses TRBV6-5 and TRBJ2-7; TRBD2 matches 8 bases. Trimming at V came to 6 bases and at J to 0 bases, leaving 10 bases not matched to a gene. Germline V lookup: CDR1 MNHEY, CDR2 SVGAGI. The CDR3 length is 16 residues.

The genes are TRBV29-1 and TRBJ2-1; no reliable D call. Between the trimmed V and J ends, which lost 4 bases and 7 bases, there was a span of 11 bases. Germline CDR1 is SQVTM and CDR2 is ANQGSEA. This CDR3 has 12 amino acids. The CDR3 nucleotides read TGCAGCGTTGGTTCAGTATCAAATGAGCAGTTCTTC. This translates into CSVGSVSNEQFF.